This T cell receptor beta chain is from a study of T cell changes during pregnancy in multiple sclerosis (dated by TCRdb to about 2019). The study in broad terms: The study examined how the T cell repertoire changed over the course of pregnancy in women with multiple sclerosis.

On this clone itself: What this receptor recognizes is not known. No qualities accompany the bases; no much larger clone lies one base away.

CDR1 PRHDT and CDR2 FYEKMQ were looked up in the germline V gene (reference sequence). Measured from the cysteine to the phenylalanine, the CDR3 is 13 residues long. Kept here is only the CDR3 DNA, which spans 39 bases and is read in frame from base 1. Trimming at the junction amounts to 5 bases on V and 8 bases on J, and the germline ends lie 15 bases apart. The protocol used for the library was the immunoSEQ multiplex PCR assay. TCRdb took over this immuneACCESS table, retaining in-frame rearrangements with V and J assigned. Such tables are incomplete; in checked studies, under half of the missing clones stem from an unresolved V gene, and the remainder is unexplained. The sample table holds over 85,000 clones, of which about 91% were seen once. Around 1.8% of the sample rests with the top ten.

This sample comprised peripheral blood, obtained in the first trimester of pregnancy. The clonotype comes from a female donor in good health, enrolled as a control in a pregnancy study. Here the chain combines TRBV13 and TRBJ1-1; the D gene is possibly TRBD1, with 5 bases matching. The CDR3 protein sequence reads: CASSPGTGGEAFF. In nucleotides, the sequence is TGTGCCAGCAGCCCGGGGACGGGAGGAGAAGCTTTCTTT.